A selection of T cell receptor beta chains follows, all from one sample in a study of shared clonotypes between healthy human individuals. Some clones are missing from TCRdb's copy, which holds only in-frame ones; the method was immunoSEQ multiplex PCR. Seen here are approximately 2,300,000 clones, around 93% observed once, and the top ten hold about 0.36%. Sequenced material: naive CD4+ T cells from PBMCs. The receptor set was obtained from a man in his late teens or twenties in good health. Some clones in this sample may be carry-over from other donors' samples. Each CDR3 is given with its conserved first and last residue. A D gene is named only where the DNA matches it firmly. Size tells how often a clone was seen (once, few, many) or the class of an expanded clone, and some rows leave it out.

abundance	v_gene	d_gene	j_gene	CDR3aa	CDR3nt
.	TRBV6-6	.	TRBJ1-1	CASSYSTTQPGAFF	TGTGCCAGCAGTTACTCGACCACCCAACCTGGGGCTTTCTTT
.	TRBV10-1	TRBD2	TRBJ2-5	CASRSSGRTLQETQYF	TGCGCCAGCAGAAGTAGCGGGAGGACCTTACAAGAGACCCAGTACTTC
.	TRBV4-1	.	TRBJ2-1	CASSQLGLEQFF	TGCGCCAGCAGCCAACTGGGGTTAGAGCAGTTCTTC
.	TRBV5-5	TRBD2	TRBJ2-7	CASSFSPVLAGAEQYF	TGTGCCAGCAGCTTTAGCCCCGTGCTAGCGGGAGCCGAGCAGTACTTC
.	TRBV11-2	.	TRBJ2-7	CASSAQGYEQYF	TGTGCCAGCAGCGCACAGGGCTACGAGCAGTACTTC
.	TRBV7-3	TRBD1	TRBJ1-1	CVSRVGQGHTEAFF	TGTGTCAGCAGGGTAGGACAGGGGCACACTGAAGCTTTCTTT
.	TRBV2	TRBD2	TRBJ2-1	CASSEIGSGKVYNEQFF	TGTGCCAGCAGTGAGATCGGTAGCGGGAAGGTCTACAATGAGCAGTTCTTC
.	TRBV28	.	TRBJ2-7	CASSLFQDLYEQYF	TGTGCCAGCAGTTTATTCCAAGACTTGTACGAGCAGTACTTC
.	TRBV2	.	TRBJ2-1	CASSHRDSASSNEQFF	TGTGCCAGCAGCCACCGGGACTCAGCTTCAAGCAATGAGCAGTTCTTC
.	TRBV19	TRBD1	TRBJ2-6	CASGDRVGPGANVLTF	TGTGCCAGTGGAGACAGGGTCGGCCCTGGGGCCAACGTCCTGACTTTC
.	TRBV5-1	TRBD1	TRBJ1-1	CASSLGQGPEAFF	TGCGCCAGCAGCTTAGGACAGGGTCCTGAAGCTTTCTTT
.	TRBV5-1	TRBD1	TRBJ1-2	CASSPGQGGNYGYTF	TGCGCCAGCAGCCCGGGACAGGGAGGTAACTATGGCTACACCTTC
.	TRBV5-1	.	TRBJ1-2	CASSPTPGGRNSYGYTF	TGCGCCAGCAGCCCAACCCCCGGGGGGAGGAACTCGTATGGCTACACCTTC
.	TRBV6-5	TRBD1	TRBJ2-3	CASSATGQTDTQYF	TGTGCCAGCAGTGCGACAGGGCAGACAGATACGCAGTATTTT
.	TRBV27	.	TRBJ2-6	CASSRNYGLNSGANVLTF	TGTGCCAGCAGTCGAAACTACGGACTGAACTCTGGGGCCAACGTCCTGACTTTC
.	TRBV11-2	.	TRBJ2-3	CASSLAGSTDTQYF	TGTGCCAGCAGCTTAGCGGGGAGCACAGATACGCAGTATTTT
.	TRBV28	.	TRBJ2-3	CASSHGGSGADTQYF	TGTGCCAGCAGCCATGGCGGGTCCGGGGCAGATACGCAGTATTTT
.	TRBV9	.	TRBJ2-7	CASSVDNRGGSEQYF	TGTGCCAGCAGCGTAGATAATCGGGGCGGAAGCGAGCAGTACTTC
.	TRBV28	.	TRBJ1-2	CASRQGTNYGYTF	TGTGCCAGCAGACAGGGTACTAACTATGGCTACACCTTC
.	TRBV27	TRBD2	TRBJ2-2	CASRIRALAGVTGELFF	TGTGCCAGTCGAATAAGGGCTCTAGCGGGAGTAACCGGGGAGCTGTTTTTT
.	TRBV7-8	.	TRBJ2-5	CASALLNSEHRQGTQYF	TGTGCCAGCGCCCTGCTCAATTCCGAGCACCGCCAGGGGACCCAGTACTTC
.	TRBV5-1	.	TRBJ2-5	CASSLPGEETQYF	TGCGCCAGCAGCCTTCCGGGAGAAGAGACCCAGTACTTC
once	TRBV4-2	TRBD1	TRBJ1-4	CASSQPQGSGEKLFF	TGTGCCAGCAGCCAACCACAGGGGTCTGGAGAAAAACTGTTTTTT
.	TRBV28	.	TRBJ1-5	CASSLLRSAQHF	TGTGCCAGCAGTTTATTACGGTCGGCCCAGCATTTT
.	TRBV19	.	TRBJ1-4	CASTTSGVPTNEKLFF	TGTGCCAGTACTACCTCAGGGGTCCCAACTAATGAAAAACTGTTTTTT
.	TRBV15	.	TRBJ2-5	CATSRNTGPQETQYF	TGTGCCACCAGCAGAAATACGGGGCCCCAAGAGACCCAGTACTTC
.	TRBV10-3	TRBD2	TRBJ2-1	CAISAGLAGTSSYNEQFF	TGTGCCATCAGTGCGGGACTAGCGGGAACGAGCTCCTACAATGAGCAGTTCTTC
.	TRBV28	TRBD1	TRBJ1-2	CASSGQDFNYGYTF	TGTGCCAGCAGTGGACAGGATTTTAACTATGGCTACACCTTC
.	TRBV7-9	.	TRBJ1-2	CASSLPSGISNYGYTF	TGTGCCAGCAGCTTACCCTCGGGGATTTCTAACTATGGCTACACCTTC
.	TRBV2	.	TRBJ1-5	CASSEDNQPQHF	TGTGCCAGCAGTGAAGACAATCAGCCCCAGCATTTT
once	TRBV7-9	.	TRBJ1-3	CASSLVGWLAGNTIYF	TGTGCCAGCAGCTTAGTCGGCTGGCTTGCTGGAAACACCATATATTTT
.	TRBV27	.	TRBJ2-1	CASIGSALGEDEQFF	TGTGCCAGCATTGGTTCGGCTCTAGGAGAGGATGAGCAGTTCTTC
.	TRBV2	TRBD1	TRBJ2-1	CASRGTGGNNEQFF	TGTGCCAGCAGGGGGACAGGGGGAAACAATGAGCAGTTCTTC
.	TRBV13	.	TRBJ1-2	CASSLSYIITENYGYTF	TGTGCCAGCAGCTTATCCTATATCATTACGGAGAACTATGGCTACACCTTC
once	TRBV10-3	.	TRBJ2-7	CATNSGGYEQYF	TGTGCCACTAATAGTGGAGGCTACGAGCAGTACTTC
.	TRBV5-6	.	TRBJ1-4	CASSLKNRVGEKLFF	TGTGCCAGCAGCTTGAAGAACAGGGTTGGCGAAAAACTGTTTTTT